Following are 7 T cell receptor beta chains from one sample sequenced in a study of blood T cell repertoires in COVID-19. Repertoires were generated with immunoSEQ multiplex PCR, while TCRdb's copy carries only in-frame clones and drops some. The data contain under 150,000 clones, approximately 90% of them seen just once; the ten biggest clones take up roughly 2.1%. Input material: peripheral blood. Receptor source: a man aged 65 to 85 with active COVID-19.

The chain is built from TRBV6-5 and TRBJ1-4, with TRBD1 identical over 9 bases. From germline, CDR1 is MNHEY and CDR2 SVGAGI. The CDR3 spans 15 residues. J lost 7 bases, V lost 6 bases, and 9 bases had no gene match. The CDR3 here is CASRPPGQGGEKLFF. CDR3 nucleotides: TGTGCCAGCAGACCCCCGGGACAGGGCGGTGAAAAACTGTTTTTT.

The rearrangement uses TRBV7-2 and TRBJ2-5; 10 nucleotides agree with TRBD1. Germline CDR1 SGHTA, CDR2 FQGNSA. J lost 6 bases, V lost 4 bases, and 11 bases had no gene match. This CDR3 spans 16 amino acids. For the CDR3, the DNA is TGTGCCAGCAGCTCCAGATGGGGGACAGGGGTGAAGACCCAGTACTTC. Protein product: CASSSRWGTGVKTQYF. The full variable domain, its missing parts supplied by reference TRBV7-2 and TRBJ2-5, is GAGVSQSPSNKVTEKGKDVELRCDPISGHTALYWYRQSLGQGLEFLIYFQGNSAPDKSGLPSDRFSAERTGGSVSTLTIQRTQQEDSAVYLCASSSRWGTGVKTQYFGPGTRLLVL.

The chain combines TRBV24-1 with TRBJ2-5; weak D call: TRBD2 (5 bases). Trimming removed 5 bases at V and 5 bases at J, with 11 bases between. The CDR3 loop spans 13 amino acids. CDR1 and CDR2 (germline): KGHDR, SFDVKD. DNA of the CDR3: TGTGCCACCAGTGTCCGGGGATGGGAGACCCAGTACTTC. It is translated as CATSVRGWETQYF.

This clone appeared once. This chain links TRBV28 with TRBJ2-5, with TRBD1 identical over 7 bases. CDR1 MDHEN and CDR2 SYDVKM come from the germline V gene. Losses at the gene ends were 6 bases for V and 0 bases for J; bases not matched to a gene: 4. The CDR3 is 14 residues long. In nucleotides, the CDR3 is TGTGCCAGCAGGTTGGACAGGTACCAAGAGACCCAGTACTTC. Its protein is CASRLDRYQETQYF.

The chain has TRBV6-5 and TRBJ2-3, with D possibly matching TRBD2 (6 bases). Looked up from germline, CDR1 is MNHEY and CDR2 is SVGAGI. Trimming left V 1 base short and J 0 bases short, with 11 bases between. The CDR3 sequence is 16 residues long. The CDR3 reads CASSYYAGSSTDTQYF. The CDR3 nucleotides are TGTGCCAGCAGTTACTATGCGGGATCTAGCACAGATACGCAGTATTTT.

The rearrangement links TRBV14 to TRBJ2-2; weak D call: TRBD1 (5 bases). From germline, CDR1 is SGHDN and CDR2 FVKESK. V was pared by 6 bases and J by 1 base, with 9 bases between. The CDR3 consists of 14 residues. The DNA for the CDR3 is TGTGCCAGCAGACGTACAGGGAACACCGGGGAGCTGTTTTTT. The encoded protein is CASRRTGNTGELFF. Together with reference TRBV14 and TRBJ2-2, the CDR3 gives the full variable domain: EAGVTQFPSHSVIEKGQTVTLRCDPISGHDNLYWYRRVMGKEIKFLLHFVKESKQDESGMPNNRFLAERTGGTYSTLKVQPAELEDSGVYFCASRRTGNTGELFFGEGSRLTVL.

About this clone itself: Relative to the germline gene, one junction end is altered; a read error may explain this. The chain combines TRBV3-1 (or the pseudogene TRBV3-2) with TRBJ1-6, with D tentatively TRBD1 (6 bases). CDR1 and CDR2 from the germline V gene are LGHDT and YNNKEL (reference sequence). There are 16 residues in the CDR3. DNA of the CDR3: TGTGCCAGCAGCCAAGTTTTCAGGGGAGTTCGGTCACCCCCCCACTTT. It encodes CASSQVFRGVRSPPHF.